This T cell receptor (beta chain) was sequenced for a study of blood T cell repertoires in COVID-19. Across the study: From T cells, B-cell-depleted T cells, or PBMCs came the material, which was cDNA or gDNA.

Assay used: immunoSEQ multiplex PCR; TCRdb lists only in-frame clones, some missing. The sample lists fewer than 140,000 clones, over 55% occurring once. CDR1 SGHAT and CDR2 FQDESV come from the germline V gene (reference sequence). V was clipped by 6 bases and J by 8 bases; unmatched bases: 7. The CDR3 contains 13 residues. The receptor's source is a human donor with acute or convalescent COVID-19. The donor label of this sample is uncertain. The V gene is TRBV11-1, the J gene TRBJ2-3, with 8 nucleotides matching TRBD2. The specimen sequenced was peripheral blood. The CDR3 coding sequence is TGTGCCAGCAGGGGGACTAGATCGGTTACGCAGTATTTT. It yields the protein CASRGTRSVTQYF.